This T cell receptor (beta chain) was profiled in a study of T cell responses to AZD1222 COVID-19 vaccine. Study outcomes and limitations: Sampled repertoires all dated from after the peak T cell response.

Note on this clone: The antigen is not known.

Profiled with immunoSEQ multiplex PCR; TCRdb holds only in-frame clones, not every one. Among about 140,000 clones listed, 91% were seen once. Material: peripheral blood, obtained 28 days after the second dose of the MenACWY control vaccine. The receptor was isolated from an adult who received the MenACWY meningococcal vaccine as a control.

CDR3 region: CASSPGAETQYF. The CDR3 nucleotides read TGTGCCAGCAGTCCCGGCGCAGAGACCCAGTACTTC. The chain uses TRBV12-3 or TRBV12-4 and TRBJ2-5; D remains unclear. V lost 5 bases, J lost 4 bases, and 8 bases lay in between. This CDR3 has 12 amino acids.